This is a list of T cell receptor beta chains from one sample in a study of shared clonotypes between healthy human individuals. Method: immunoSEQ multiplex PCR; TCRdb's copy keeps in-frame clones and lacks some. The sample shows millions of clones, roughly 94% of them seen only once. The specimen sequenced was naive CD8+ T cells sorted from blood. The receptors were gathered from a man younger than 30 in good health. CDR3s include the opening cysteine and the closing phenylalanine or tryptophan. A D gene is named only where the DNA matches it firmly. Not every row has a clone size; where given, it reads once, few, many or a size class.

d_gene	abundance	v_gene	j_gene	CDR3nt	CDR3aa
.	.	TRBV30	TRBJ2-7	TGTGCCTGGAGTGGGCCCCCCTACGAGCAGTACTTC	CAWSGPPYEQYF
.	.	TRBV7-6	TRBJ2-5	TGTGCCAGCAGCTCCCGGGACCAAGAGACCCAGTACTTC	CASSSRDQETQYF
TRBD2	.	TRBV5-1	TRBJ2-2	TGCGCCAGCAGCCGAGGGACTAGCAACACCGGGGAGCTGTTTTTT	CASSRGTSNTGELFF
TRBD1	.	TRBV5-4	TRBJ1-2	TGTGCCAGCAGCCCTCGGACAGGGGGCACCTATGGCTACACCTTC	CASSPRTGGTYGYTF
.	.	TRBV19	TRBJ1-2	TGTGCCAGTACCTCCCCGACGGGGGTCCGAGTGGGCTACACCTTC	CASTSPTGVRVGYTF
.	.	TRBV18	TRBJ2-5	TGTGCCAGCTCACCAGTGGGCCCGCGCCACCAAGAGACCCAGTACTTC	CASSPVGPRHQETQYF
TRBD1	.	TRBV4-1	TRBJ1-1	TGCGCCAGCAGCCTTCAGGGGGACACTGAAGCTTTCTTT	CASSLQGDTEAFF
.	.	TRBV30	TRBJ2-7	TGTGCCTGGAGTGTAGCCTCTTTTTACGAGCAGTACTTC	CAWSVASFYEQYF
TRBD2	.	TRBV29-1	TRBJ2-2	TGCAGCGTTGAAGATCGGGGGATAGCGGGAGGTCCGAACACCGGGGAGCTGTTTTTT	CSVEDRGIAGGPNTGELFF
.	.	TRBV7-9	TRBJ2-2	TGTGCCAGCACCTTTAGTTGGGGGGTGAACACCGGGGAGCTGTTTTTT	CASTFSWGVNTGELFF
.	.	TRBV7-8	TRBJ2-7	TGTGCCAGCAGCCAACAGGGCCCGGAGCAGTACTTC	CASSQQGPEQYF
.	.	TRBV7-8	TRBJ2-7	TGTGCCAGCAGCTTAGTTCCAAACCCCTACGAGCAGTACTTC	CASSLVPNPYEQYF
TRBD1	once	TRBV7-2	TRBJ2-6	TGTGCCAGCAGCTTGGTAGGGGGCGCTGGGGCCAACGTCCTGACTTTC	CASSLVGGAGANVLTF
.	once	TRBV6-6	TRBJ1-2	TGTGCCAGCAGTTACTTGGAGGGGGTAAATGGCTACACCTTC	CASSYLEGVNGYTF
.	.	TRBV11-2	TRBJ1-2	TGTGCCAGCAGCTTAGAGTGGGGTGGGGAAGGCTACACCTTC	CASSLEWGGEGYTF
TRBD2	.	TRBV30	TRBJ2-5	TGTGCCTGGACCCACTCCGGGGGGGCCGGGGAGACCCGGTACTTC	CAWTHSGGAGETRYF
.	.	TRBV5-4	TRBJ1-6	TGTGCCAGCAGCTTGGATGGGGTTCACATTAGCAATTCACCCCTCCACTTT	CASSLDGVHISNSPLHF
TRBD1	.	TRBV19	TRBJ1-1	TGTGCCAGTAATATACAGGGGGTTGAGACTGAAGCTTTCTTT	CASNIQGVETEAFF
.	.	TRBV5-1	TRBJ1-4	TGCGCCAGCGGACCTGGGGACCCGGATGACAAACTGTTTTTT	CASGPGDPDDKLFF
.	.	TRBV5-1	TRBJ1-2	TGCGCCAGCAGCTCGGATAACTATGGCTACACCTTC	CASSSDNYGYTF
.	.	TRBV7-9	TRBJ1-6	TGTGCCAGCAGCTTGGTAGGGGCCGAGTCACCCCTCCACTTT	CASSLVGAESPLHF
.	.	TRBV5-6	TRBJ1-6	TGTGCCAGCAGCCAAGACGGTGGTAATTCACCCCTCCACTTT	CASSQDGGNSPLHF
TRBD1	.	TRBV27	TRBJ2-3	TGTGCCAGCAGTCATCCGGGACAGGGGGCCGGAGATACGCAGTATTTT	CASSHPGQGAGDTQYF
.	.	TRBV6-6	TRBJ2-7	TGTGCCAGCAGTTACTCGGCCCCGTCCTACGAGCAGTACTTC	CASSYSAPSYEQYF
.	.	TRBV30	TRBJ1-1	TGTGCCTGGAGTGTCAAACCTGGGCAGGGGAAGATGAACACTGAAGCTTTCTTT	CAWSVKPGQGKMNTEAFF
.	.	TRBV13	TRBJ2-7	TGTGCCAGCAGCGACCGGGACTTCCCTCACTACGAGCAGTACTTC	CASSDRDFPHYEQYF
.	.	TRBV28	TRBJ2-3	TGTGCCAGCAGTTCGCCTTGGGGCCTAGAATGGTATTTT	CASSSPWGLEWYF
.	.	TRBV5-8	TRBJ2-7	TGTGCCAGCAGCCTGAGGGCGGACGAGCAGTACTTC	CASSLRADEQYF
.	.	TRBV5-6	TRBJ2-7	TGTGCCAGCTCCCCATCCATCGCAGGGTTTACCTACGAGCAGTACTTC	CASSPSIAGFTYEQYF
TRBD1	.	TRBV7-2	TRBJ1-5	TGTGCCAGCAGCCCACAGGGGGCAAGCAATCAGCCCCAGCATTTT	CASSPQGASNQPQHF
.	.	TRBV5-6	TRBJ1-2	TGTGCCAGCAGCTCTGACAGCAGCGCGTATGGCTACACCTTC	CASSSDSSAYGYTF
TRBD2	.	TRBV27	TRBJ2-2	TGTGCCAGCACTCCTAGCGGGAACACCGGGGAGCTGTTTTTT	CASTPSGNTGELFF
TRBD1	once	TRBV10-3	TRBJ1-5	TGTGCCATCAGTGTTGGACAGGGGTCCGGGGCCCAGCATTTT	CAISVGQGSGAQHF
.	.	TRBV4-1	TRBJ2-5	TGCGCCAGCAGCCCCGGAGGGGGGGCTTTCCAAGAGACCCAGTACTTC	CASSPGGGAFQETQYF
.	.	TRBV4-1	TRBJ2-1	TGCGCCAGCAGCCCCGCCGGGACTGGCCCTTCCAATGAGCAGTTCTTC	CASSPAGTGPSNEQFF
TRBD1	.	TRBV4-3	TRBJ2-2	TGCGCCAGCAGCCAAGAGCAGGGGGAAGGCACCGGGGAGCTGTTTTTT	CASSQEQGEGTGELFF
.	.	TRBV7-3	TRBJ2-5	TGTGCCAGCAGCCTGGACGAAGAAGAGACCCAGTACTTC	CASSLDEEETQYF
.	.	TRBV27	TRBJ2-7	TGTGCCAGCAGTTTATATCAGGGAAACTACGAGCAGTACTTC	CASSLYQGNYEQYF
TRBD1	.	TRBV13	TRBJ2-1	TGTGCCAGCAGCTCCACGGGACAGGGCTCCTACAATGAGCAGTTCTTC	CASSSTGQGSYNEQFF
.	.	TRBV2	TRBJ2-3	TGTGCCAGCAGTGATAGCCACACAGATACGCAGTATTTT	CASSDSHTDTQYF
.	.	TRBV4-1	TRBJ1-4	TGCGCCAGCAGCCAAGGTGGGGGACTTAATGAAAAACTGTTTTTT	CASSQGGGLNEKLFF
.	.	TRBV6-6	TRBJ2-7	TGTGCCAGCAGTAGAACCGGCTACGAGCAGTACTTC	CASSRTGYEQYF
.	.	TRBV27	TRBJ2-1	TGTGCCAGCAAGGACAAGATCGGCTACAATGAGCAGTTCTTC	CASKDKIGYNEQFF
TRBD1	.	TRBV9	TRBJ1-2	TGTGCCAGCAGCGCGACTGGGACAGGGTACGATGGCTACACCTTC	CASSATGTGYDGYTF
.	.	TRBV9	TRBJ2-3	TGTGCCAGCAGCGTAGACGGGGTGGGGCCAGATACGCAGTATTTT	CASSVDGVGPDTQYF
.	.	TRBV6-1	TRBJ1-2	TGTGCCAGCAGGCCGGCGGGGGGAGATGGCTACACCTTC	CASRPAGGDGYTF
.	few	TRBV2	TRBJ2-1	TGTGCCAGCAGTGCCGTCTACAATGAGCAGTTCTTC	CASSAVYNEQFF
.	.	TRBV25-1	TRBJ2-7	TGTGCCAGCGGCGACAGCCCCTACGAGCAGTACTTC	CASGDSPYEQYF
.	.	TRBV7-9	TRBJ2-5	TGTGCCAGCAGCTTACCTGCCCTGGGACGGTACCAAGAGACCCAGTACTTC	CASSLPALGRYQETQYF
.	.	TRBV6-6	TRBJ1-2	TGTGCCAGCAGTTTCCTATCCAACGGCGGTCTCTATGGCTACACCTTC	CASSFLSNGGLYGYTF